This T cell receptor (beta chain) was observed in a study of CD8 T cells in Susac syndrome. The overall study: Treatment at blood withdrawal was none, corticosteroids, or intravenous immunoglobulin alone in Susac syndrome patients.

RNA totalling roughly 0.45 to 1 ug underwent reverse transcription with random hexamers. Using its own MiXCR run on the immunoSEQ multiplex PCR reads, TCRdb lists one record per CDR3 protein. Of about 110,000 distinct CDR3 sequences listed, approximately 94% are singletons. CD8+ and CD4+ T cells from blood underwent TCR beta sequencing, which was carried out in a high-throughput format. Patients with Susac syndrome fulfilled recently defined diagnostic criteria for definite or probable disease. The TEMRA cells underwent FACS enrichment, while the CD8+ and CD4+ T cells underwent negative isolation. V lost 4 bases and J lost 1, with 7 bases in between. The CDR3 loop spans 13 amino acids. CDR1 and CDR2 (germline): SGHRS, YFSETQ.

The receptor was derived from a human donor with Susac syndrome. The genes are TRBV5-1 and TRBJ2-3; D remains ambiguous. The sample comprised CD8+ T cells from PBMCs. CDR3 residues: CASSGRGTDTQYF. The CDR3 DNA sequence: TGCGCCAGCAGCGGACGGGGCACAGATACGCAGTATTTT.